This TCR beta chain was retrieved from a study of cytomegalovirus exposure and HLA in healthy donors. The germline CDR1 and CDR2 sequences are GTSNPN and SVGIG (reference sequence). Trimming took 1 base from V and 4 from J; bases not matched to a gene: 11. This CDR3 spans 16 amino acids. The study drew the donors from its roughly 110-subject validation cohort, separate from the approximately 670-subject first cohort. The assay was immunoSEQ multiplex PCR, and TCRdb's table has in-frame clones only and misses some. The sample lists 70,000 to 80,000 clones; approximately 95% were seen once. This TCR derives from a young woman in good health and CMV-seropositive. Sequencing was performed on PBMCs. The chain employs TRBV30 and TRBJ1-1, with 8 positions matching TRBD1. CDR3 coding DNA: TGTGCCTGGAGTGACATCAACAGGGGGGGTTTCACTGAAGCTTTCTTT. Encoded protein: CAWSDINRGGFTEAFF.